The entry below gives a single TCR beta chain sequence along with its context. The CDR3 runs to 15 residues. CDR1 and CDR2 from the germline V gene are LNHDA and SQIVND (reference sequence). V was clipped by 3 bases and J by 1 base, with 11 bases between them. Per the original methods: Estimates of nucleated cell counts were drawn from the amplification of reference gene primers. Sequencing was performed with immunoSEQ multiplex PCR; in TCRdb, only in-frame clones are kept and a portion is missing. V, J and clone size are taken as reported in that table, and D and trimming were inferred from the DNA itself. The table has roughly 38,000 clones, 60% to 85% seen once. The source of the sample is a study of blood T cell repertoires in COVID-19. As for the study in general: The United States, Italy and Spain provided the acute and convalescent COVID-19 samples. The analysed material was cDNA or gDNA that came from T cells, B-cell-depleted T cells, or PBMCs.

The TCR sequence derives from a man in his 60s with active COVID-19. Source material: peripheral blood. The rearrangement links TRBV19 to TRBJ2-3; tentatively, D is TRBD2 (5 bases). Written as DNA, the CDR3 is TGTGCCAGTAGTATCCGACGGGGAGGCACAGATACGCAGTATTTT. Translation: CASSIRRGGTDTQYF. The variable domain in full, with the rest retrieved from reference TRBV19 and TRBJ2-3, is DGGITQSPKYLFRKEGQNVTLSCEQNLNHDAMYWYRQDPGQGLRLIYYSQIVNDFQKGDIAEGYSVSREKKESFPLTVTSAQKNPTAFYLCASSIRRGGTDTQYFGPGTRLTVL.